The next 3 T cell receptor beta chains were all read from a single sample in a study of cytomegalovirus exposure and HLA in healthy donors. Some clones are missing from TCRdb's copy, which holds only in-frame ones; the method was immunoSEQ multiplex PCR. The sample lists 250,000 to 400,000 clones, 88% occurring once. Source material: PBMCs. The receptors were sampled from a man aged 25-40 years in good health and CMV-seronegative.

The gene calls are TRBV4-1 and TRBJ2-5, with 8 bases lining up with TRBD2. Germline trimming cut 2 bases from V and 5 bases from J; bases unmatched to any gene: 10. This CDR3 has 16 residues. CDR1 and CDR2 from the germline V gene are MGHRA and YSYEKL. CDR3 sequence (DNA): TGCGCCAGCAGCCAAAACCCGACCCGGGGGGGGGAGACCCAGTACTTC. It specifies CASSQNPTRGGETQYF.

V usage is TRBV11-2 and J usage is TRBJ2-1; D is perhaps TRBD2 (7 bases). This CDR3 has 16 amino acids. Trimming took off 4 bases at V and 8 bases at J, with 21 bases between the two ends. In germline, CDR1 is SGHAT, CDR2 FQNNGV. CDR3 DNA: TGTGCCAGCAGCTATTGGGAGGGGGGCCCGGGCCATGAGCAGTTCTTC. Its protein product is CASSYWEGGPGHEQFF.

CDR3 sequence reads: CASSTRDNRPYF. In DNA, the CDR3 is TGTGCCAGCAGTACCAGGGACAACCGACCGTACTTC. The V and J genes are TRBV5-4 and TRBJ2-7; tentative D call: TRBD1 (6 bases). V was clipped by 5 bases and J by 12 bases, with 18 bases between them. The germline CDR1 and CDR2 sequences are SGHNT and YYREEE (reference sequence). The length of the CDR3 is 12 residues.